What follows are 24 T cell receptor beta chains derived from one specimen sequenced in a study of blood T cell repertoires in COVID-19 (dated by TCRdb to 2020 to 2021). The receptor library was made with the immunoSEQ multiplex PCR assay. TCRdb carries this immuneACCESS record with in-frame sequences only. Its versions omit some clonotypes, under half of them owing to an unresolved V gene in the studies checked, with the rest unexplained. The sample table contains some 200,000 clones; only one count was recorded for around 84% of them. In total, the top ten clones hold around a sixth of the sample. The sequenced material came from peripheral blood. The receptors were sampled from an elderly woman with active or convalescent COVID-19.

This clone was seen only a few times. The chain has TRBV25-1 and TRBJ2-2; 10 positions match TRBD2. The CDR3 length is 16 residues. Germline V gene sequence: CDR1 MGHDK, CDR2 SYGVNS. Unmatched junction bases numbered 1, after V lost 1 base and J lost 2 bases. CDR3 sequence (DNA): TGTGCCAGCAGTGAATGGACTAGCGGAAACACCGGGGAGCTGTTTTTT. It codes for CASSEWTSGNTGELFF.

The CDR3 loop reads CASSQDVEGSQYF. The CDR3 DNA reads TGTGCCAGCAGCCAAGATGTGGAGGGTTCCCAGTACTTC. The chain employs TRBV3-1 (or the pseudogene TRBV3-2) and TRBJ2-5; D is perhaps TRBD2 (6 bases). Germline CDR1 LGHDT, CDR2 YNNKEL (reference sequence). V lost 0 bases and J lost 9, with 11 bases in between. The CDR3 length is 13 residues.

The chain recombines TRBV18 with TRBJ2-7, with 9 bases that match TRBD2. The CDR3 has 16 amino acids. Germline V gives CDR1 KGHSH, CDR2 LQKENI. V gave up 2 bases and J gave up 2 bases; unmatched junction bases: 7. The CDR3, as DNA: TGTGCCAGCTCACCAACCACAGCGGGAGGCGCCTACGAGCAGTACTTC. Protein sequence: CASSPTTAGGAYEQYF.

The gene calls are TRBV6-2 or TRBV6-3 and TRBJ2-1, with D perhaps matching TRBD1 (5 bases). The CDR3 covers 15 residues. The germline gives CDR1 MNHEY, CDR2 SVGEGT. V lost 4 bases and J lost 4, with 14 bases in between. The CDR3 nucleotides are TGTGCCAGCAGTTCGAGGTGGGGCAGATACAATGAGCAGTTCTTC. Translation gives CASSSRWGRYNEQFF.

The genes are TRBV5-1 and TRBJ2-2, with TRBD2 identical over 8 bases. Germline CDR1 is SGHRS and CDR2 is YFSETQ. There are 15 residues in the CDR3. The V and J ends lost 4 bases and 0 bases, in that order; junction bases with no gene match: 2. CDR3 sequence reads: CASSIAGTNTGELFF. The CDR3 DNA reads as TGCGCCAGCAGCATAGCGGGAACGAACACCGGGGAGCTGTTTTTT.

The V call is TRBV19, the J call TRBJ1-3; no firm D call. This CDR3 has 15 residues. Germline V gene lookup returns CDR1 LNHDA and CDR2 SQIVND (reference sequence). The ends were cut back, 6 bases at V and 0 bases at J, with 12 bases in the middle. For the CDR3, the DNA is TGTGCCAGTAGGCGTCAGGTATACTCTGGAAACACCATATATTTT. This translates into CASRRQVYSGNTIYF. Supplemented by reference TRBV19 and TRBJ1-3, the full variable domain reads DGGITQSPKYLFRKEGQNVTLSCEQNLNHDAMYWYRQDPGQGLRLIYYSQIVNDFQKGDIAEGYSVSREKKESFPLTVTSAQKNPTAFYLCASRRQVYSGNTIYFGEGSWLTVV.

J is TRBJ1-1 and V is TRBV4-2, with D possibly being TRBD1 (6 bases). Germline V CDR1 and CDR2: LGHNA, YNFKEQ. There are 12 residues in the CDR3. V was pared by 6 bases and J by 3 bases, with 8 bases between. Here the CDR3 DNA reads TGTGCCAGCAGTGGACAGTACACTGAAGCTTTCTTT. Its translation: CASSGQYTEAFF.

Of note for this clone: At one of its ends the junction is not consistent with the germline gene, which may arise from a read error. Different DNA sequences within this sample yield the same CDR3. The chain is built from TRBV10-1 and TRBJ2-7; 9 nucleotides line up with TRBD2. CDR1 is WNHNN and CDR2 is SYGVQD in the germline V gene (reference sequence). This CDR3 is 13 amino acids long. CDR3 DNA: TGCGCCAGCATCCCACTAGCGGGTAGTGAGCAGTATTTC. Its translation: CASIPLAGSEQYF.

V usage is TRBV19 and J usage is TRBJ1-2; 7 bases agree with TRBD1. Germline CDR1 reads LNHDA; CDR2 reads SQIVND (reference sequence). The CDR3 sequence is 14 residues long. After removal of 6 bases from V and 5 bases from J, the junction contained 9 bases not matched to a gene. The CDR3 reads CASRMTGWRYGYTF. CDR3 nucleotides: TGTGCCAGTAGAATGACAGGGTGGAGGTATGGCTACACCTTC.

The chain joins TRBV10-3 to TRBJ1-5, with 7 bases aligning to TRBD1. Trimming removed 10 bases from V and 4 bases from J; junction bases left unmatched: 10. In germline, CDR1 is ENHRY, CDR2 SYGVKD. This CDR3 region has 14 residues. The CDR3 sequence: CATSKSGGNQPQHF. CDR3 nucleotides: TGTGCCACCTCAAAATCAGGGGGAAATCAGCCCCAGCATTTT.

This chain joins TRBV9 and TRBJ2-1; weak D call: TRBD2 (6 bases). Germline assignment: CDR1 SGDLS and CDR2 YYNGEE. The CDR3 is 16 residues long. Trimming shortened V by 3 bases and J by 2 bases, and 15 bases separated the two germline ends. CDR3 DNA: TGTGCCAGCAGCGGCGGGGTGGGACCCACCTACAATGAGCAGTTCTTC. This translates into CASSGGVGPTYNEQFF.

The V gene is TRBV6-1, the J gene TRBJ2-4, with 7 bases aligning to TRBD2. V lost 3 bases, J lost 3 bases, and 11 bases stayed unmatched. The CDR3 sequence is 17 residues long. Germline V lookup: CDR1 MNHNS, CDR2 SASEGT. CDR3 nucleotides: TGTGCCAGCAGTGAGGGGAGGGTAGCGAGGGACAAAAACATTCAGTACTTC. This sequence encodes CASSEGRVARDKNIQYF.

V and J are TRBV11-3 and TRBJ2-2; D remains ambiguous. V lost 5 bases and J lost 5, with 9 bases in between. The germline V gene has CDR1 SGHNT and CDR2 YENEEA. This CDR3 has 13 amino acids. CDR3: CASSRGDTGELFF. CDR3 in DNA: TGTGCCAGCAGCCGAGGAGATACCGGGGAGCTGTTTTTT.

V and J are TRBV12-3 or TRBV12-4 and TRBJ2-2; no definite D call. CDR3 length: 13 amino acids. Trimming took off 6 bases at V and 8 bases at J, with 13 bases between the two ends. The CDR3 nucleotides read TGTGCCAGCAGCATGAATCTCAGGGGGGAGCTGTTTTTT. Amino acid sequence: CASSMNLRGELFF.

Concerning this clone: This specimen includes other DNA sequences encoding the same CDR3. The rearrangement links TRBV6-5 to TRBJ1-2; no firm D call. Germline values: CDR1 MNHEY, CDR2 SVGAGI. The CDR3 covers 14 residues. The germline V and J ends were trimmed by 0 bases and 3 bases, with 8 bases remaining between them. CDR3 residues: CASSYSGGHYGYTF. In DNA form, the CDR3 reads TGTGCCAGCAGTTACTCAGGCGGGCACTATGGCTACACCTTC.

The J gene is TRBJ1-3, the V gene TRBV9; D is perhaps TRBD1 (6 bases). Germline-derived CDR1 and CDR2 are SGDLS and YYNGEE. Trimming cost V 3 bases and J 1 base, with 17 bases left between them. The CDR3 extends over 17 amino acids. CDR3 DNA sequence: TGTGCCAGCAGCGCCTTAGAAATACAGGGTTCTGGAAACACCATATATTTT. This sequence encodes CASSALEIQGSGNTIYF.

This chain links TRBV4-3 with TRBJ2-3; no definite D call. The CDR3 contains 13 residues. The germline V gene encodes CDR1 LGHNA and CDR2 YSLEER. The V and J ends lost 2 bases and 5 bases respectively, with 8 bases between them. DNA for the CDR3: TGCGCCAGCAGCCAACAGGTTGGAGATACGCAGTATTTT. Its protein is CASSQQVGDTQYF.

V gene TRBV18 combines with J gene TRBJ2-3, with 7 bases identical to TRBD1. Germline V gene data show CDR1 as KGHSH and CDR2 as LQKENI. This CDR3 region has 15 residues. The ends lost 5 bases at V and 2 bases at J; junction bases unmatched: 7. The CDR3 region has the DNA TGTGCCAGCTCAGGACGGGACAGCTACACAGATACGCAGTATTTT. The encoded protein is CASSGRDSYTDTQYF.

The chain combines TRBV9 with TRBJ2-1, with 10 bases aligning to TRBD2. Unmatched junction bases numbered 4, after V lost 3 bases and J lost 10 bases. The CDR3 extends over 13 amino acids. In germline, CDR1 is SGDLS, CDR2 YYNGEE. The CDR3 DNA reads as TGTGCCAGCAGCGAGGGTAGCGGGAGGGAGCAGTTCTTC. It translates to CASSEGSGREQFF.

The V gene is TRBV9, the J gene TRBJ2-7; D perhaps matches TRBD1 (5 bases). The germline gives CDR1 SGDLS, CDR2 YYNGEE. CDR3 size: 15 residues. V dropped 0 bases and J dropped 0 bases, with 10 bases sitting between them. The CDR3: CASSVGAGNSYEQYF. CDR3 DNA: TGTGCCAGCAGCGTAGGAGCAGGGAACTCCTACGAGCAGTACTTC.

The genes are TRBV18 and TRBJ2-2; D gene uncertain. Trimming shortened V by 3 bases and J by 0 bases, and 5 bases separated the two germline ends. CDR3 size: 14 residues. Germline CDR1 and CDR2: KGHSH and LQKENI. Here the CDR3 DNA reads TGTGCCAGCTCACCCAGAACGAACACCGGGGAGCTGTTTTTT. Its protein is CASSPRTNTGELFF.

The gene calls are TRBV7-2 and TRBJ2-1; 13 bases align to TRBD2. The CDR3 has 16 residues. CDR1 is SGHTA and CDR2 is FQGNSA in the germline V gene. The ends lost 6 bases at V and 5 bases at J; junction bases unmatched: 7. The CDR3 DNA reads as TGTGCCAGCAGTGTTACCGGGACTAGCGGGAACAATGAGCAGTTCTTC. It translates to CASSVTGTSGNNEQFF.

V is TRBV9 and J is TRBJ2-3; 7 nucleotides match TRBD2. V gave up 6 bases and J gave up 0 bases; unmatched junction bases: 7. This CDR3 region has 15 residues. Germline CDR1 is SGDLS and CDR2 is YYNGEE. DNA for the CDR3: TGTGCCAGCAATCGATTCGGGGGGAGCACAGATACGCAGTATTTT. Its translation: CASNRFGGSTDTQYF.

This clone was counted a single time. The chain joins TRBV7-3 to TRBJ2-5; 9 nucleotides align to TRBD1. CDR3 length equals 13 residues. The germline V gene has CDR1 SGHTA and CDR2 FQGTGA. After removal of 4 bases from V and 5 bases from J, the junction contained 2 bases not matched to a gene. Here the CDR3 DNA reads TGTGCCAGCAGCTCAGGACAGGGGGAGACCCAGTACTTC. Translating it yields CASSSGQGETQYF.